These T cell receptor beta chains were read from a single sample in a study of low-dose radiotherapy and immunotherapy resistance in tumors. TCRdb re-derived calls from the reads in MiXCR, one entry per CDR3 protein. The sample holds about 82,000 distinct CDR3 sequences, under 20% seen once. Here the sequenced sample was PBMCs, taken before treatment. The receptors come from a male donor with prostate cancer. Each CDR3 is given with its conserved first and last residue. A D gene is named only where the DNA matches it firmly. Clone size is not always given. Where it is, it says once, few, many or a class for expanded clones.

D	size	V	J	DNA	CDR3
NA	many	TRBV29-1	TRBJ1-2	TGCAGCGTTGGGTCAGGGAATCACGGCTACACCTTC	CSVGSGNHGYTF
NA	many	TRBV9	TRBJ1-3	TGTGCCAGCAGCGTAGCTGGGAGACAGGACCGAAACACCATATATTTT	CASSVAGRQDRNTIYF
TRBD1	many	TRBV12-5	TRBJ2-7	TGTGCTAGTGGACTGCCGGGACAGGGCTACGAGCAGTACTTC	CASGLPGQGYEQYF
TRBD1	NA	TRBV5-4	TRBJ2-1	TGTGCCAGCAGCCTCCCGGGACAGGTGAACAATGAGCAGTTCTTC	CASSLPGQVNNEQFF
NA	many	TRBV30	TRBJ2-3	TGTGCCTGGAGTGACACAGATACGCAGTATTTT	CAWSDTDTQYF
NA	many	TRBV7-2	TRBJ2-5	TGTGCCAGCAGCCGCGGACGGGAAGAGACCCAGTACTTC	CASSRGREETQYF
TRBD2	many	TRBV7-8	TRBJ2-1	TGTGCCAGCAGAAAAAGACTAGCGGGAGGGCCGGTCGTTGAGCAGTTCTTC	CASRKRLAGGPVVEQFF
NA	NA	TRBV5-8	TRBJ2-3	TGTGCCAGCGCCTTGAAGGGGGCAGATACGCAGTATTTT	CASALKGADTQYF
TRBD1	many	TRBV7-3	TRBJ1-5	TGTGCCAGCAGCCGAGACAGGGTTGATCAGCCCCAGCATTTT	CASSRDRVDQPQHF
TRBD2	many	TRBV28	TRBJ2-5	TGTGCCAGCGGAGGACTAGCGGGAGGGTCAAGGACCCAGTACTTC	CASGGLAGGSRTQYF
NA	many	TRBV20-1	TRBJ1-1	TGCAGTGCAGGACAAGGCGGATCAGGTTCGGTTGAAGCTTTCTTT	CSAGQGGSGSVEAFF
NA	NA	TRBV4-1	TRBJ1-1	TGCGCCAGCAGCCAAGTCCAGTGGGGGGGGGGCAGTGAAGCTTTCTTT	CASSQVQWGGGSEAFF
NA	many	TRBV3-1	TRBJ1-1	TGTGCCAGCAGCCGACAGATGAACACTGAAGCTTTCTTT	CASSRQMNTEAFF
NA	NA	TRBV18	TRBJ2-7	TGTGCCAGCTCACTACGGGACTTTACCTACGAGCAGTACTTC	CASSLRDFTYEQYF
NA	many	TRBV13	TRBJ1-4	TGTGCCAGCAGCACTAACAGGAATGAAAAACTGTTTTTT	CASSTNRNEKLFF
TRBD2	medium-sized	TRBV29-1	TRBJ2-1	TGCAGCGCCGATTTAGCGGGAATCCTTGACAATGAGCAGTTCTTC	CSADLAGILDNEQFF
TRBD2	many	TRBV4-1	TRBJ2-1	TGCGCCAGCAGCCAAGATCGGACTAGCGGGAGGGTGGGGCTGTTCTTC	CASSQDRTSGRVGLFF
NA	many	TRBV14	TRBJ2-1	TGTGCCAGCAGCCAAGATCTAATGGGGGGGCGTTTCTACAATGAGCAGTTCTTC	CASSQDLMGGRFYNEQFF
TRBD2	many	TRBV7-8	TRBJ2-1	TGTGCCAGCAGCTTAACTAGCGGGAGGAGCCGTTACAATGAGCAGTTCTTC	CASSLTSGRSRYNEQFF
NA	many	TRBV19	TRBJ1-2	TGTGCCAGTAGTATAGGACATACTAACTATGGCTACACCTTC	CASSIGHTNYGYTF
TRBD2	many	TRBV5-4	TRBJ2-1	TGTGCCAGCAGCCGAACGCGGGGGGAGCAGTTCTTC	CASSRTRGEQFF
NA	many	TRBV23-1	TRBJ2-1	TGCGCCAGCAAAAACCCGACAGTTTACAATGAGCAGTTCTTC	CASKNPTVYNEQFF
NA	many	TRBV21-1	TRBJ1-2	TGTGCCAGCAGCGACCGGGACAGCGCCGATTATGGCTACACCTTC	CASSDRDSADYGYTF
TRBD1	many	TRBV7-2	TRBJ2-5	TGTGCCAGCAGCACCCGGACAGGCTCGTGGGAGACCCAGTACTTC	CASSTRTGSWETQYF
NA	many	TRBV4-1	TRBJ2-5	TGCGCCAGCAGTATTATTCCAGGGAGTTCGTACCAAGAGACCCAGTACTTC	CASSIIPGSSYQETQYF